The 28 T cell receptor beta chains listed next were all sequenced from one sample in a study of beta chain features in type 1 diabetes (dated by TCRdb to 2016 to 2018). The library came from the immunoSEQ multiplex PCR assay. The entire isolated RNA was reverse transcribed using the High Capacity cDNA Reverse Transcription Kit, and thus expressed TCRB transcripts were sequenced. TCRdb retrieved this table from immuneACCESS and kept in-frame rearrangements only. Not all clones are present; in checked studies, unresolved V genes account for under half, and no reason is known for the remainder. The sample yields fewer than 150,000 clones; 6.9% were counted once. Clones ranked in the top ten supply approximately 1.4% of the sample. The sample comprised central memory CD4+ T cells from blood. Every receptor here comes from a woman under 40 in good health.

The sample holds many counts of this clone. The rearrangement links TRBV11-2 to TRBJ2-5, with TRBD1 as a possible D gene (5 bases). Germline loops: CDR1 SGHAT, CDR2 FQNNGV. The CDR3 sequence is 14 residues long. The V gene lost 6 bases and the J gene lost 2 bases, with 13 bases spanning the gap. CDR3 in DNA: TGTGCCAGCAGTCCCTGGACACAGCAAGAGACCCAGTACTTC. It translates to CASSPWTQQETQYF. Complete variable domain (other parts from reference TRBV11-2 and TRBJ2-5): EAGVAQSPRYKIIEKRQSVAFWCNPISGHATLYWYQQILGQGPKLLIQFQNNGVVDDSQLPKDRFSAERLKGVDSTLKIQPAKLEDSAVYLCASSPWTQQETQYFGPGTRLLVL.

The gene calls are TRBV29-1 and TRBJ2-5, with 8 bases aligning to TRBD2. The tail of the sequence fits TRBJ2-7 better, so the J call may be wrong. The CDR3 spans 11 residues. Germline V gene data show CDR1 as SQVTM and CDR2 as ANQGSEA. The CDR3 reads CSAGRAYEQYF. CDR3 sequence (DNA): TGCAGCGCCGGGAGGGCCTACGAGCAGTACTTC.

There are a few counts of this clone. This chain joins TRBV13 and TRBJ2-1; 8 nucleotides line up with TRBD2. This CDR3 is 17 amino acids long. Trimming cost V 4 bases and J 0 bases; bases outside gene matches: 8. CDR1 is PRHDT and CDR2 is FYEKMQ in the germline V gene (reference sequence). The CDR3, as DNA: TGTGCCAGCAGCTCTACACTAACTAGCGGCTCCTACAATGAGCAGTTCTTC. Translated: CASSSTLTSGSYNEQFF.

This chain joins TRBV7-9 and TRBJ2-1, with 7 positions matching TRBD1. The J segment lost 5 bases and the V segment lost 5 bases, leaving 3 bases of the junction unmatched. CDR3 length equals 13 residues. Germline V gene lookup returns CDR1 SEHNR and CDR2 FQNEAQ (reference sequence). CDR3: CASSTGQNNEQFF. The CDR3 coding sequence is TGTGCCAGCAGCACGGGACAGAACAATGAGCAGTTCTTC.

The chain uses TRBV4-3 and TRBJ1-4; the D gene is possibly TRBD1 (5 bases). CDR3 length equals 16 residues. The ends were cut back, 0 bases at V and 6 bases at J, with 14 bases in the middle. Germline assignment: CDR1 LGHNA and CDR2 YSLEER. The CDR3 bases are TGCGCCAGCAGCCAAGAATCCAGGGTAGGGTATGAAAAACTGTTTTTT. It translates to CASSQESRVGYEKLFF.

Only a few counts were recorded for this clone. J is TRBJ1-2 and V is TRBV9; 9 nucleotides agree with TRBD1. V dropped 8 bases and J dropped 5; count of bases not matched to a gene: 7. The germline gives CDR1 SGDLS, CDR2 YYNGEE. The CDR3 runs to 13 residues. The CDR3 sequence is CASEQGAGYGYTF. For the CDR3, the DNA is TGTGCCAGTGAACAGGGGGCAGGGTATGGCTACACCTTC.

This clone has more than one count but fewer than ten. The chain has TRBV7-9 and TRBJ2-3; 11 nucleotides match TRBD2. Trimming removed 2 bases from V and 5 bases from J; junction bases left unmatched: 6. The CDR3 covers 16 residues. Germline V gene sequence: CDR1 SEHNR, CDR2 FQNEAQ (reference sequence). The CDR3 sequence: CASSLTLAGVVDTQYF. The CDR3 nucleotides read TGTGCCAGCAGCTTAACACTAGCGGGAGTTGTAGATACGCAGTATTTT.

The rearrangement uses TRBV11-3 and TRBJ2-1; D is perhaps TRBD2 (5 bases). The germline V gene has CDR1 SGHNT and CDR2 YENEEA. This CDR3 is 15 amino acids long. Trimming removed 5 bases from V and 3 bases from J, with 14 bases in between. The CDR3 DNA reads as TGTGCCAGCAGCCATCTCAGCGGAGGCTACAATGAGCAGTTCTTC. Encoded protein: CASSHLSGGYNEQFF.

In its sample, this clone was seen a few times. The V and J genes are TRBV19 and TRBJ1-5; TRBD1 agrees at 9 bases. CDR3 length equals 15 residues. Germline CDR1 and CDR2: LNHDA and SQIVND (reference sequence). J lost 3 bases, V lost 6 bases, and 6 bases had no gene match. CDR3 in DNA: TGTGCCAGTAGGGGACAGGGCCTTTACAATCAGCCCCAGCATTTT. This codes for CASRGQGLYNQPQHF.

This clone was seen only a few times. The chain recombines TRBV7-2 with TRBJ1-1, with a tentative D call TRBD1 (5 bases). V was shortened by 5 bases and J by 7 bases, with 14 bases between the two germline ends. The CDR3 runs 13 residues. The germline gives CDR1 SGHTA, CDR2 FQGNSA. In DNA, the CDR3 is TGTGCCAGCAGCCAGGGAAACGGAGTTGAAGCTTTCTTT. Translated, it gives CASSQGNGVEAFF.

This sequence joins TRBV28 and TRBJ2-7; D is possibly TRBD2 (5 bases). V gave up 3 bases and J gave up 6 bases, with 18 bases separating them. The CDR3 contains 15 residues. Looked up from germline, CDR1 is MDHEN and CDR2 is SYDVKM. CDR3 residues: CASSFFLVDWGEQYF. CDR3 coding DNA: TGTGCCAGCAGTTTCTTCTTGGTGGACTGGGGCGAGCAGTACTTC.

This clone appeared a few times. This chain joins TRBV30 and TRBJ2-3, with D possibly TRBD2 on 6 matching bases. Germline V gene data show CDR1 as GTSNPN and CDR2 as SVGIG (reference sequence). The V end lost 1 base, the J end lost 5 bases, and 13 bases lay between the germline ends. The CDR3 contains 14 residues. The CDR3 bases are TGTGCCTGGAGTGGGGGAGGCCAAAGAGATACGCAGTATTTT. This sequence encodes CAWSGGGQRDTQYF.

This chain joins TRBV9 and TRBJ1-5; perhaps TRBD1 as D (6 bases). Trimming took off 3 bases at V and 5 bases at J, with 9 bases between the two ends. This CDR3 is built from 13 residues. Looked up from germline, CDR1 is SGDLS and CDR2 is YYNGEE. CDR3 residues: CASSADSHQPQHF. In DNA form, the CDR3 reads TGTGCCAGCAGCGCGGACAGCCATCAGCCCCAGCATTTT.

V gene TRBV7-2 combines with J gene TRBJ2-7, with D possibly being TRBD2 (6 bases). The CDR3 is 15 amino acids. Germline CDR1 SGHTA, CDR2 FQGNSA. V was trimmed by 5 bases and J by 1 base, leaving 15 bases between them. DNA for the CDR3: TGTGCCAGCAGCCCCTGGGGGGAATCGTCCTACGAGCAGTACTTC. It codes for CASSPWGESSYEQYF.

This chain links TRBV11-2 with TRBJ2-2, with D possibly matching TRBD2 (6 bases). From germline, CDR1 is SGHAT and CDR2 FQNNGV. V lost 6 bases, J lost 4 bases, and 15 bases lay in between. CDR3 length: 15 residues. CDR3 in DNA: TGTGCCAGCAGTGCTAGCGCCCGCAGCACCGGGGAGCTGTTTTTT. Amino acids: CASSASARSTGELFF.

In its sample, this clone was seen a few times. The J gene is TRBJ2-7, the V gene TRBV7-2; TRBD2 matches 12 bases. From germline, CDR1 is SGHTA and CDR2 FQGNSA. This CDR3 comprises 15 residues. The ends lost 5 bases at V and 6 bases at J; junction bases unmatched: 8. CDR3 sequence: CASSPMGLAGAEQYF. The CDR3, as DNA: TGTGCCAGCAGCCCGATGGGACTAGCGGGCGCCGAGCAGTACTTC.

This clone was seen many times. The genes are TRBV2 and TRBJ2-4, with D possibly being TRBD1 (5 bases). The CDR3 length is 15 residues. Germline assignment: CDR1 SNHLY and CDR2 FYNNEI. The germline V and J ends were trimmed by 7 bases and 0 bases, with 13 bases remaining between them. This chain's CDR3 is CASNRQGIAKNIQYF. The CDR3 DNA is TGTGCCAGCAACAGGCAGGGTATAGCCAAAAACATTCAGTACTTC.

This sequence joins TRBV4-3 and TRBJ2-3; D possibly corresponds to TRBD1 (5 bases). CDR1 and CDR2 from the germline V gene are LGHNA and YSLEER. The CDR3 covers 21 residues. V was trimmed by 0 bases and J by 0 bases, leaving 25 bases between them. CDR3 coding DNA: TGCGCCAGCAGCCAAGACCTGCCCGCACCCATACAGGCTTATAGCACAGATACGCAGTATTTT. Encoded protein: CASSQDLPAPIQAYSTDTQYF.

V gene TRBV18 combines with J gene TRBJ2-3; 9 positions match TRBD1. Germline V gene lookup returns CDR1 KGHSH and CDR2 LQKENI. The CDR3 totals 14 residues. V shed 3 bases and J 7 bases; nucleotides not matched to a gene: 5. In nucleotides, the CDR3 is TGTGCCAGCTCACCCGGACAGGGGAGAAATACGCAGTATTTT. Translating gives CASSPGQGRNTQYF.

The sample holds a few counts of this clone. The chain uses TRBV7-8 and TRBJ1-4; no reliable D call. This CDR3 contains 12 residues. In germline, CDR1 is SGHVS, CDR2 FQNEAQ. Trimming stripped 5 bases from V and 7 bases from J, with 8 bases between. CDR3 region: CASSPRAEKLFF. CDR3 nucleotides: TGTGCCAGCAGCCCCCGAGCTGAAAAACTGTTTTTT.

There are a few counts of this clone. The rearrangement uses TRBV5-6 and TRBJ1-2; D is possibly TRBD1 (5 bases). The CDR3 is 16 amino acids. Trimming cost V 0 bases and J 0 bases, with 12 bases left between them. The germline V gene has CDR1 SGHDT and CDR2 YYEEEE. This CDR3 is CASSLGQGQANYGYTF. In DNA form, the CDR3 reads TGTGCCAGCAGCTTGGGTCAGGGTCAGGCTAACTATGGCTACACCTTC.

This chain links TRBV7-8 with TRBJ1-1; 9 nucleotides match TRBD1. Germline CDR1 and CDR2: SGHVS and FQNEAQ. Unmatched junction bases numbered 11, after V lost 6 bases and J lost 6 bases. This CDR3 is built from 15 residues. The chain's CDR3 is CASRGIQGAAAEAFF. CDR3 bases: TGTGCCAGCAGGGGAATACAGGGGGCTGCCGCTGAAGCTTTCTTT.

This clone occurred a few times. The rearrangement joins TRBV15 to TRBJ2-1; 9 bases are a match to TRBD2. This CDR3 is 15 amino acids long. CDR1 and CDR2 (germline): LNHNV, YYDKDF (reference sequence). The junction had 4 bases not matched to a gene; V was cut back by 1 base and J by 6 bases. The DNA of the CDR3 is TGTGCCACCAGCAGAGCCGGCGGGAGGGGCAATGAGCAGTTCTTC. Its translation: CATSRAGGRGNEQFF.

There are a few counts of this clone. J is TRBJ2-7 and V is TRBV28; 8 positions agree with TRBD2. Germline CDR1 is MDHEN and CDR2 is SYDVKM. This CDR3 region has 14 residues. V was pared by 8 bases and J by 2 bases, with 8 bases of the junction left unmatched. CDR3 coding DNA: TGTGCCAGCCAACGGGGGGGGGCCACCTACGAGCAGTACTTC. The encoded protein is CASQRGGATYEQYF.

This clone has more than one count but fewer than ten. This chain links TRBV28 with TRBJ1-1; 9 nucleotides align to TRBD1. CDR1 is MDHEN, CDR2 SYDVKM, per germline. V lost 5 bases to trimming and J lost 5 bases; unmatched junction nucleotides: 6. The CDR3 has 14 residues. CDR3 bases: TGTGCCAGCAGTAGACAGGGGGTAGGGACTGAAGCTTTCTTT. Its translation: CASSRQGVGTEAFF.

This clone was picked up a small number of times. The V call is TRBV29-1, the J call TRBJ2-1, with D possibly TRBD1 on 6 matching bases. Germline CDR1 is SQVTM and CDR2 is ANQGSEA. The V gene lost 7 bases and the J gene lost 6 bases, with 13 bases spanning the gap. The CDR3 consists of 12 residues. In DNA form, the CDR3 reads TGCAGCGCAGGGGTGTTTAGCAATGAGCAGTTCTTC. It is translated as CSAGVFSNEQFF.

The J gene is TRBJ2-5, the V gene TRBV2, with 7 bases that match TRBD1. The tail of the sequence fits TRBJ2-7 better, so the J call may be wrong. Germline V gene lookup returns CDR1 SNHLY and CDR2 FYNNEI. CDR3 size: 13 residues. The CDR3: CASSRDSSYEQYF. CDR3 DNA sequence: TGTGCCAGCAGTCGGGACAGCTCCTACGAGCAGTACTTC.

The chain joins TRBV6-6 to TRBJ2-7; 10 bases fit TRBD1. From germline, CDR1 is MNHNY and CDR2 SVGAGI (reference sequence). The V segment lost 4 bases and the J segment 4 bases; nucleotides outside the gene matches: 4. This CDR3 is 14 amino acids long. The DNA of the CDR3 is TGTGCCAGCAGTTTCCCGGGACAGGGGTACGAGCAGTACTTC. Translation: CASSFPGQGYEQYF.